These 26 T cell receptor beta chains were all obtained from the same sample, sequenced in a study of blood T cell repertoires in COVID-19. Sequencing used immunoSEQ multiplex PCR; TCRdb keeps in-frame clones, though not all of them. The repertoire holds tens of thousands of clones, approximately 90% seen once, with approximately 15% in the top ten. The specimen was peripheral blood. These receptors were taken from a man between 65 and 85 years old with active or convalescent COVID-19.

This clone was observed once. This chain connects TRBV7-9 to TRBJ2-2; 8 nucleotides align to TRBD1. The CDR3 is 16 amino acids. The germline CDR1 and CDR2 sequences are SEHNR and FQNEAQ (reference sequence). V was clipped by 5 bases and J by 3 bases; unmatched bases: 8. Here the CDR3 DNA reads TGTGCCAGCAGCCACGGACAGGGATCCGACACCGGGGAGCTGTTTTTT. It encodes CASSHGQGSDTGELFF.

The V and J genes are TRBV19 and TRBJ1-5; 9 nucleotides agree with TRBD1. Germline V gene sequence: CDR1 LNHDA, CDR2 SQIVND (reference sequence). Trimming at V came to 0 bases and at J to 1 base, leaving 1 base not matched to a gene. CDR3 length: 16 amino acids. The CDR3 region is CASSIEDRGSNQPQHF. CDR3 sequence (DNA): TGTGCCAGTAGTATAGAGGACAGGGGAAGCAATCAGCCCCAGCATTTT.

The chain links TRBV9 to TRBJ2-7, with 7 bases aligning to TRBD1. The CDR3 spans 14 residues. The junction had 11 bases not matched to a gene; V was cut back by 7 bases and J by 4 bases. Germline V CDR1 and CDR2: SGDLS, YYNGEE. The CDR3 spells CASGKGAEGYEQYF. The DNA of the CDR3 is TGTGCCAGCGGAAAGGGGGCCGAGGGTTACGAGCAGTACTTC.

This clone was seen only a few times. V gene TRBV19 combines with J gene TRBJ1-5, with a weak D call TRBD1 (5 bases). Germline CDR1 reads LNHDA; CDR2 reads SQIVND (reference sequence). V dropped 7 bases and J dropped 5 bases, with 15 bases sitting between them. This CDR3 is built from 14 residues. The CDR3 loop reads CASNVGGRYQPQHF. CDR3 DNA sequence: TGTGCCAGTAACGTCGGGGGGAGGTATCAGCCCCAGCATTTT.

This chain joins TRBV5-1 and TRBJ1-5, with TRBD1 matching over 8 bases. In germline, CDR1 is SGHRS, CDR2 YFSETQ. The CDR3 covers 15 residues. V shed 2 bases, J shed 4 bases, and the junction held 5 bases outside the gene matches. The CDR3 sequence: CASSFQGAVNQPQHF. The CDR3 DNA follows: TGCGCCAGCAGCTTTCAGGGGGCGGTTAATCAGCCCCAGCATTTT.

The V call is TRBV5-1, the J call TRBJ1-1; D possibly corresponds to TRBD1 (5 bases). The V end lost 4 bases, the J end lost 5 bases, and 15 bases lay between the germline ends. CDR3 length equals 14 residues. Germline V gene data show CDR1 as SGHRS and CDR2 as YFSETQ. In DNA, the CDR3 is TGCGCCAGCAGCCCGGACACGGTGGGGACTGAAGCTTTCTTT. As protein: CASSPDTVGTEAFF.

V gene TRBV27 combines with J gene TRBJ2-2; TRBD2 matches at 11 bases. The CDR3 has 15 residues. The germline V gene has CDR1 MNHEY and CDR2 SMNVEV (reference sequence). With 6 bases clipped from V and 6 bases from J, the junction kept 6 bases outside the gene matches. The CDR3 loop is CASSLGLAAPGELFF. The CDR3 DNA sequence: TGTGCCAGCAGCCTGGGACTAGCGGCTCCCGGGGAGCTGTTTTTT.

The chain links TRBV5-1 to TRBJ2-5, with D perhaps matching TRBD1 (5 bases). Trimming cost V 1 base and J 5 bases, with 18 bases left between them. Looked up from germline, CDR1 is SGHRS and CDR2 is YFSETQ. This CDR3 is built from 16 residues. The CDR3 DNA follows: TGCGCCAGCAGCTTGTTGGCTTCCAGGGCCGGGGAGACCCAGTACTTC. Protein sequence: CASSLLASRAGETQYF.

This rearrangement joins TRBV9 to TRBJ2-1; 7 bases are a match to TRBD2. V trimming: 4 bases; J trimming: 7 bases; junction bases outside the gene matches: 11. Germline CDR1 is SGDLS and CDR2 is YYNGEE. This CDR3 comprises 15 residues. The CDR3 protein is CASSPFGGSENEQFF. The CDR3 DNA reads TGTGCCAGCAGCCCCTTCGGGGGGAGTGAGAATGAGCAGTTCTTC.

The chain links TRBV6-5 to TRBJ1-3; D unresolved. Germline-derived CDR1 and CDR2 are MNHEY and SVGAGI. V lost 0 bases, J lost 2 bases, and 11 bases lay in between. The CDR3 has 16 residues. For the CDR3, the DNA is TGTGCCAGCAGTTACTCGAACAATTACCCTGGAAACACCATATATTTT. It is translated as CASSYSNNYPGNTIYF.

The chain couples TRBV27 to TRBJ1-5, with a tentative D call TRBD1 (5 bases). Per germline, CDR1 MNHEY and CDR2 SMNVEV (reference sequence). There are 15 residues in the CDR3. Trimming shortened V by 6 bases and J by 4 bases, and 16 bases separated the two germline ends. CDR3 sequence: CASRDGGTVNQPQHF. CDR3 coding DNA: TGTGCCAGCAGGGACGGGGGTACCGTAAATCAGCCCCAGCATTTT.

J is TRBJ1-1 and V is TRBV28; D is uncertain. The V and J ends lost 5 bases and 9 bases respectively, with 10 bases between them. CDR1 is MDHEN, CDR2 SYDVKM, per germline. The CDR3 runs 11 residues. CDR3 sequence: CASSPGGKAFF. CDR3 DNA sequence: TGTGCCAGCAGTCCGGGCGGGAAAGCTTTCTTT. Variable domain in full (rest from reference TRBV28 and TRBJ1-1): DVKVTQSSRYLVKRTGEKVFLECVQDMDHENMFWYRQDPGLGLRLIYFSYDVKMKEKGDIPEGYSVSREKKERFSLILESASTNQTSMYLCASSPGGKAFFGQGTRLTVV.

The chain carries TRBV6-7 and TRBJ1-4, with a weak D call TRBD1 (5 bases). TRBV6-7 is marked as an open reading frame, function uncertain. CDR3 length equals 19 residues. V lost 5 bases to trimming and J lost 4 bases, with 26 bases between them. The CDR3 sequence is CASSTRWRGPTSGNEKLFF. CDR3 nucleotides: TGTGCCAGCAGTACCCGATGGAGGGGCCCCACTTCAGGTAATGAAAAACTGTTTTTT.

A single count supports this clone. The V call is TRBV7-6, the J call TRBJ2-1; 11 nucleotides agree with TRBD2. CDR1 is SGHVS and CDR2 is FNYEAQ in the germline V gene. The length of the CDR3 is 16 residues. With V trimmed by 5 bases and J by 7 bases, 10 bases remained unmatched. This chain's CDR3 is CASSPLTSGNRNEQFF. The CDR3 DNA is TGTGCCAGCAGCCCACTGACTAGCGGGAATAGGAATGAGCAGTTCTTC.

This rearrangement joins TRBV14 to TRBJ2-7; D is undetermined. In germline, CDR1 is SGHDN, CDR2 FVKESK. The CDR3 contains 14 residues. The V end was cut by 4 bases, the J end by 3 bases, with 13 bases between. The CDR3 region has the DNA TGTGCCAGCAGCCTATCCCCCCTAGTCTACGAGCAGTACTTC. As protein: CASSLSPLVYEQYF.

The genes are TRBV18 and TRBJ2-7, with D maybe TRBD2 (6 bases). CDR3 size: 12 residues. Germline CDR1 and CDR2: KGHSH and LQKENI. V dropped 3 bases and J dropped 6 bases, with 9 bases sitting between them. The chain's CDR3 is CASSPGGREQYF. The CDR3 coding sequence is TGTGCCAGCTCACCGGGGGGTCGCGAGCAGTACTTC.

The CDR3 sequence: CATGQQGIQPQHF. CDR3 coding DNA: TGTGCCACAGGACAACAGGGGATCCAGCCCCAGCATTTT. The gene calls are TRBV2 and TRBJ1-5, with TRBD1 identical over 7 bases. V gave up 10 bases and J gave up 7 bases; unmatched junction bases: 10. There are 13 residues in the CDR3. In germline, CDR1 is SNHLY, CDR2 FYNNEI.

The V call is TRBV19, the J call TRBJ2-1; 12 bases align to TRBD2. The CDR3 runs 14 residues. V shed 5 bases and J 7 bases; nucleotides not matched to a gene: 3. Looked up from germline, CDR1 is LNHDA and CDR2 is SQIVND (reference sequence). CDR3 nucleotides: TGTGCCAGTAGTCCCGGGACTAGCGGGAATGAGCAGTTCTTC. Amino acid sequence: CASSPGTSGNEQFF.

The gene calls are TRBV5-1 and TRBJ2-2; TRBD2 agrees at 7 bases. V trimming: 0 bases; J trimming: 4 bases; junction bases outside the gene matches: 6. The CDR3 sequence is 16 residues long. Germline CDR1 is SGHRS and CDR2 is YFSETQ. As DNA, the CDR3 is TGCGCCAGCAGCTTGGAGCCCCAGCGGGGCACCGGGGAGCTGTTTTTT. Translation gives CASSLEPQRGTGELFF.

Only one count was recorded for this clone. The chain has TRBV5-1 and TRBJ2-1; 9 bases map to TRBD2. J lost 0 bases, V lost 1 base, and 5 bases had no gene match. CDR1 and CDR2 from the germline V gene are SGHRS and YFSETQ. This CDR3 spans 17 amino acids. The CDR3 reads CASSLFSGSVSYNEQFF. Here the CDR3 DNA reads TGCGCCAGCAGCTTGTTTAGCGGGAGTGTCTCCTACAATGAGCAGTTCTTC. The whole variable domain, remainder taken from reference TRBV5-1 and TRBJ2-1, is KAGVTQTPRYLIKTRGQQVTLSCSPISGHRSVSWYQQTPGQGLQFLFEYFSETQRNKGNFPGRFSGRQFSNSRSEMNVSTLELGDSALYLCASSLFSGSVSYNEQFFGPGTRLTVL.

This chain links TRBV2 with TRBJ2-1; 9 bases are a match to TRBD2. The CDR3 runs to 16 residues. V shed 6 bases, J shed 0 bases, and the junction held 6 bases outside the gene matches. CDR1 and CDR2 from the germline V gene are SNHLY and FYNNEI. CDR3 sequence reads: CASSVNSGSSYNEQFF. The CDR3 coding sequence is TGTGCCAGCAGCGTTAATAGCGGGAGCTCCTACAATGAGCAGTTCTTC.

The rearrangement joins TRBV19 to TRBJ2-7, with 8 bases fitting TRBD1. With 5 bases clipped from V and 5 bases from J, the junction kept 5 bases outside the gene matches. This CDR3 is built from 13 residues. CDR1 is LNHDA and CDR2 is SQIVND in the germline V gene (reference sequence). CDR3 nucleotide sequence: TGTGCCAGTAGTCCGGGACAGGTCGACGAGCAGTACTTC. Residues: CASSPGQVDEQYF.

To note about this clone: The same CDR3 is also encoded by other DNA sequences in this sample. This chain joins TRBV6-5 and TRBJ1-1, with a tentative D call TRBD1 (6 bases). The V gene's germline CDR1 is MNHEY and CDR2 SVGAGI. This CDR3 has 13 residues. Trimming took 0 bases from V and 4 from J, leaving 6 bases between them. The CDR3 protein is CASSYSGGTEAFF. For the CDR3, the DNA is TGTGCCAGCAGTTACTCAGGGGGCACTGAAGCTTTCTTT.

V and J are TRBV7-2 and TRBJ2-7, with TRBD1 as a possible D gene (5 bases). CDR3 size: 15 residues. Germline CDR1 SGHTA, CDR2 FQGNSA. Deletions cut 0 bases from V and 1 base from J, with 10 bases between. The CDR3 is CASSLAQGASYEQYF. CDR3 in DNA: TGTGCCAGCAGCTTAGCCCAGGGTGCTTCCTACGAGCAGTACTTC.

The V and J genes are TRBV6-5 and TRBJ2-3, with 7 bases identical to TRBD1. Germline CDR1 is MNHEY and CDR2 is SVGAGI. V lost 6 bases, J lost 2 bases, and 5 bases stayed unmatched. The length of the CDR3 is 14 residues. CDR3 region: CASSSGTDTDTQYF. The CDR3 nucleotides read TGTGCCAGCAGCTCAGGGACAGACACAGATACGCAGTATTTT.

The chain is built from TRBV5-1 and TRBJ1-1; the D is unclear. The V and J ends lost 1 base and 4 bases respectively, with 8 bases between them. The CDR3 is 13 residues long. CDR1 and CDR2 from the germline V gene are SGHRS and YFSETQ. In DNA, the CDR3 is TGCGCCAGCAGCTTGCCAGGTGGCACTGAAGCTTTCTTT. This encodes CASSLPGGTEAFF.